The 9 T cell receptor beta chains listed next were all sequenced from one sample in a study of response to subunit inactivated influenza vaccine. Each CDR3 protein gets one entry after TCRdb re-called the RT-PCR reads with MiXCR. Among about 500,000 distinct CDR3 sequences listed, 10% to 15% were seen once. Sequences were derived from PBMCs from blood, sampled 45 days after vaccination. The receptors derive from a man in his fifties or sixties who received an inactivated influenza vaccine.

This clonotype was counted only a few times. CDR3 DNA sequence: TGTGCCTGCCCGGGACAGGGGTCGGAGTACTATGGCTACACCTTC. It is translated as CACPGQGSEYYGYTF. V and J are TRBV30 and TRBJ1-2; 10 bases align to TRBD1. J lost 3 bases, V lost 6 bases, and 10 bases had no gene match. This CDR3 contains 15 residues. Looked up from germline, CDR1 is GTSNPN and CDR2 is SVGIG (reference sequence).

The CDR3 DNA reads as TGTGCCAGCTATTCCCTGGGAGCGGGAAGTTCTAGCACAGATACGCAGTATTTT. It translates to CASYSLGAGSSSTDTQYF. The chain has TRBV11-2 and TRBJ2-3, with TRBD2 matching over 7 bases. In germline, CDR1 is SGHAT, CDR2 FQNNGV. The trim removed 8 bases at V and 0 bases at J, leaving 17 bases unmatched. The CDR3 contains 18 residues.

The chain has TRBV20-1 and TRBJ2-7; D is possibly TRBD2 (5 bases). Trimming pared 3 bases from V and 4 bases from J, leaving 13 bases between. The length of the CDR3 is 13 residues. Germline V gene data show CDR1 as DFQATT and CDR2 as SNEGSKA (reference sequence). CDR3 amino acids: CSASSSIGYEQYF. The CDR3 DNA is TGCAGTGCTAGCTCTAGCATTGGGTACGAGCAGTACTTC.

This clonotype was seen just once. V is TRBV19 and J is TRBJ2-3, with 8 nucleotides matching TRBD1. V shed 5 bases and J 0 bases; nucleotides not matched to a gene: 10. This CDR3 is built from 17 residues. The germline CDR1 and CDR2 sequences are LNHDA and SQIVND (reference sequence). CDR3 sequence reads: CASSPLTGGRSTDTQYF. The CDR3 DNA follows: TGTGCCAGTAGTCCGCTAACAGGGGGTCGAAGCACAGATACGCAGTATTTT.

The chain recombines TRBV20-1 with TRBJ2-1, with D uncertain. There are 16 residues in the CDR3. V dropped 0 bases and J dropped 0 bases, with 12 bases sitting between them. Germline lookup yields CDR1 DFQATT and CDR2 SNEGSKA (reference sequence). The CDR3 DNA follows: TGCAGTGCTAGAGACACCCTTGAGAGCTCCTACAATGAGCAGTTCTTC. Amino acid sequence: CSARDTLESSYNEQFF.

The chain recombines TRBV12-3 or TRBV12-4 with TRBJ1-6; possible D gene TRBD1, 6 bases. The V end lost 4 bases, the J end lost 8 bases, and 15 bases lay between the germline ends. The CDR3 is 15 residues long. The CDR3 region has the DNA TGTGCCAGCAGTTGGGGGGCGGGGACTGATTCACCCCTCCACTTT. The encoded protein is CASSWGAGTDSPLHF.

The sample holds many counts of this clonotype. This rearrangement joins TRBV11-2 to TRBJ2-1; D remains ambiguous. CDR1 SGHAT and CDR2 FQNNGV come from the germline V gene. The CDR3 is made up of 13 amino acids. The ends were cut back, 2 bases at V and 3 bases at J, with 5 bases in the middle. This CDR3 reads CASSLIGYNEQFF. CDR3 bases: TGTGCCAGCAGCTTAATTGGCTACAATGAGCAGTTCTTC.

This clonotype was detected many times. J is TRBJ1-2 and V is TRBV20-1, with D possibly matching TRBD1 (5 bases). V was shortened by 2 bases and J by 4 bases, with 11 bases between the two germline ends. CDR1 DFQATT and CDR2 SNEGSKA come from the germline V gene (reference sequence). The CDR3 contains 13 residues. The CDR3 region has the DNA TGCAGTGCTAGACCGGACAACTCCTATGGCTACACCTTC. Encoded protein: CSARPDNSYGYTF.

This clonotype has a count of ten or more. The V call is TRBV2, the J call TRBJ2-1; 7 bases map to TRBD2. V lost 4 bases to trimming and J lost 0 bases; unmatched junction nucleotides: 6. This CDR3 region has 16 residues. The V gene's germline CDR1 is SNHLY and CDR2 FYNNEI. CDR3 sequence: CASSGLAEVSYNEQFF. CDR3 bases: TGTGCCAGCAGTGGGCTAGCGGAAGTCTCCTACAATGAGCAGTTCTTC.